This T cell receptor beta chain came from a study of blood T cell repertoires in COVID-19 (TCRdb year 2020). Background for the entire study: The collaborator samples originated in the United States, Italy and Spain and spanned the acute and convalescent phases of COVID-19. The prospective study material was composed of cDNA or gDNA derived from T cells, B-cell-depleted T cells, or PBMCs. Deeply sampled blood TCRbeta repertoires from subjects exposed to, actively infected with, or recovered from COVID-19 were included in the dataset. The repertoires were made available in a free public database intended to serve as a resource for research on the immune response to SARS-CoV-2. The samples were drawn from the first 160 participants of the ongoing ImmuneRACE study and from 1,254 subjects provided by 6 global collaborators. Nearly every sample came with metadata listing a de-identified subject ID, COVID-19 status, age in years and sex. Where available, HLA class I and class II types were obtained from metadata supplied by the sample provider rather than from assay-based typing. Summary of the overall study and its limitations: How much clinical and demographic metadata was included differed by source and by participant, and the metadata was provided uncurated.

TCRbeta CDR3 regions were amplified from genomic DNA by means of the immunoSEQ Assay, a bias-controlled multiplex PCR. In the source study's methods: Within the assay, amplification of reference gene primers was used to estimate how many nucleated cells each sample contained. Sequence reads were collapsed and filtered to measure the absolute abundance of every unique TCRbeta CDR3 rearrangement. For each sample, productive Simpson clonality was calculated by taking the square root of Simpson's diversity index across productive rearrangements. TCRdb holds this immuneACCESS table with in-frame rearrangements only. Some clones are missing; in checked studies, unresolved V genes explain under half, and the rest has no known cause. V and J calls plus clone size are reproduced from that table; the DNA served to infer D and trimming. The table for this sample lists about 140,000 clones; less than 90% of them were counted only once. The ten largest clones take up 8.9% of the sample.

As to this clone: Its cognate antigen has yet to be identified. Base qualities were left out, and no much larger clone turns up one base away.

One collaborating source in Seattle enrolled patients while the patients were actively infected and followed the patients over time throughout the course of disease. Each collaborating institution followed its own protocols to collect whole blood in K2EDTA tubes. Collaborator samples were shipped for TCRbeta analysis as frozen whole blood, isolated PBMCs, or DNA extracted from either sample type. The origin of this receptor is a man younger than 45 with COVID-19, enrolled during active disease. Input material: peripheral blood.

CDR3 sequence: CASSFEASGTDTQYF. Here is the DNA: TGTGCCAGCAGTTTTGAGGCTAGCGGCACAGATACGCAGTATTTT. This chain joins TRBV28 to TRBJ2-3; tentative D gene TRBD2, with 6 bases matching. Including the terminal cysteine and phenylalanine, the CDR3 comprises 15 residues. Only the CDR3 DNA is retained, 45 bases long and in frame from the first base. Between the V and J ends, shortened by 3 bases and 1 base respectively, the junction contains 11 bases. In the germline V gene, CDR1 corresponds to MDHEN and CDR2 to SYDVKM.